The clone carrying this T cell receptor (beta chain) appeared a few times. From germline, CDR1 is DFQATT and CDR2 SNEGSKA (reference sequence). This CDR3 spans 14 amino acids. V lost 3 bases, J lost 8 bases, and 17 bases lay in between. TCRdb used MiXCR to reprocess the RACE reads, holding one entry per CDR3 protein. Altogether under 450,000 distinct CDR3 sequences are present, more than 4.5% being singletons, with the ten largest covering under 2.5%. The sample comes from a study of human T cells and chemical hapten exposure. The time point here: patch test 1, 2 weeks after DPC sensitization. The sample's treatment: therapeutic diphenylcyclopropenone sensitization with weekly scalp DPC. Unfractionated whole blood was the source of the extracted total RNA.

Sample: whole blood, taken in connection with sensitization to the hapten diphenylcyclopropenone (DPC). This chain links TRBV20-1 with TRBJ2-1; a possible D gene is TRBD2 (5 bases). This receptor was identified in a woman in her forties or fifties with alopecia areata. Some clones in this sample may be carry-over from other donors' samples. CDR3 sequence reads: CSASGSGWADEQFF. CDR3 DNA: TGCAGTGCTAGCGGATCGGGGTGGGCAGATGAGCAGTTCTTC.